The clone carrying this T cell receptor (beta chain) came up many times. Its antigen is as yet unknown. Amplified TCR beta CDR3 regions derived from RNA transcripts. Using the HTBI primer set, a first-round RT-PCR was run on the TCR CDR3. TCRdb passed the multiplex PCR reads through MiXCR, listing each CDR3 protein once. The sample has about 600,000 distinct CDR3 sequences; around 16% are singletons. The length of the CDR3 is 11 residues. V lost 5 bases, J lost 6 bases, and 8 bases lay in between. Germline lookup yields CDR1 LGHDT and CDR2 YNNKEL (reference sequence). The data were obtained in a study of T cells in Graves' hyperthyroidism and ophthalmopathy. The overall study: Specimen type is peripheral blood, collected at initial diagnosis prior to any treatment.

The cohort's ophthalmopathy patients, a group with duration under 3 months, had a Clinical Activity Score of at least 3 and a NOSPECS grade of at least 4. Uncontrolled infection, other autoimmune disease, pregnancy or lactation barred patients from enrollment. General study results and limits: Blood samples included most of the expanded thyroid clonotypes exceeding 0.001.

The chain has TRBV3-1 and TRBJ2-7; D is unresolved. This TCR was sampled from a woman aged 40 to 50 with Graves' ophthalmopathy. Material: blood. The chain's CDR3 is CASSSHGEQYF. DNA for the CDR3: TGTGCCAGCAGCTCGCACGGCGAGCAGTACTTC.